This record concerns one TCR beta chain sequence. This sample was taken from a study of OX40 agonist ivuxolimab in advanced cancers. V lost 4 bases and J lost 8; bases outside the gene matches: 7. CDR3 size: 14 residues. Germline-derived CDR1 and CDR2 are LNHNV and YYDKDF (reference sequence). Measured with immunoSEQ multiplex PCR; TCRdb has only the in-frame clones, and not every one. Of under 100,000 clones in the sample, approximately 83% were seen once. The material sequenced was CD4+ or CD8+ T cells sorted from blood, taken in a trial of the OX40 agonist ivuxolimab. This clonotype was sampled from an adult with an advanced solid tumor such as melanoma, head and neck, liver or kidney cancer. The rearrangement uses TRBV15 and TRBJ1-3, with 8 bases that match TRBD1. The CDR3 DNA is TGTGCCACCAGCACCTGGGACAGGAAGGACACCATATATTTT. It translates to CATSTWDRKDTIYF.